This TCR beta chain came from a study of blood T cell repertoires in COVID-19. Trimming cost V 5 bases and J 2 bases, with 12 bases left between them. The CDR3 runs 14 residues. Germline V gene lookup returns CDR1 MNHEY and CDR2 SVGAGI. Profiling relied on immunoSEQ multiplex PCR, and the TCRdb table lists in-frame clones only, not all of them. The sample has over 90,000 clones; around 90% are singletons. The genes are TRBV6-5 and TRBJ1-1, with a tentative D call TRBD1 (5 bases). Sequenced input: peripheral blood. This clonotype originated in a man aged 45-65 years with active COVID-19. CDR3 region: CASSLGQSNTEAFF. The DNA for the CDR3 is TGTGCCAGCAGTCTGGGGCAGAGCAACACTGAAGCTTTCTTT.